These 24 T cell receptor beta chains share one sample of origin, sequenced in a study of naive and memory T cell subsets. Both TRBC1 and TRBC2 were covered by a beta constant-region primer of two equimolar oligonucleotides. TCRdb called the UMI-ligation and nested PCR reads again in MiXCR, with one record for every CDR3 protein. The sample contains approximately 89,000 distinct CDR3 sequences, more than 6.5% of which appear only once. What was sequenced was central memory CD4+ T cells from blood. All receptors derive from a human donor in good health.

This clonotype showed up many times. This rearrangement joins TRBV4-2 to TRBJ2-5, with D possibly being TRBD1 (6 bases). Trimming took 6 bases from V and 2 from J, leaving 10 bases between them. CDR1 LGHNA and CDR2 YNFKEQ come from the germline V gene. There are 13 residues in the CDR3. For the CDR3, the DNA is TGTGCCAGCAGTCGGGACATTCAAGAGACCCAGTACTTC. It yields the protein CASSRDIQETQYF.

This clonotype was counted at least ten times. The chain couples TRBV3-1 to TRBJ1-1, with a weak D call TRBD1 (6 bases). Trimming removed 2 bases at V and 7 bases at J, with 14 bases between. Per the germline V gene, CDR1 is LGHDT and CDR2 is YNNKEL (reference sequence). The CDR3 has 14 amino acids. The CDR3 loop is CASSQRGQGIEAFF. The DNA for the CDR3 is TGTGCCAGCAGCCAACGGGGGCAGGGGATTGAAGCTTTCTTT.

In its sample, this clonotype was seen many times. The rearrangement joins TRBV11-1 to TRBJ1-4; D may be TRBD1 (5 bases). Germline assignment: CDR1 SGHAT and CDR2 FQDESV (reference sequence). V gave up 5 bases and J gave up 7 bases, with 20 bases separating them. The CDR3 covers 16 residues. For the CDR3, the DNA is TGTGCCAGCAGCCCCAGCACGGGGGAAGTCACTGAAAAACTGTTTTTT. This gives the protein CASSPSTGEVTEKLFF.

The CDR3 sequence: CASSQVGGSDTQYF. In DNA form, the CDR3 reads TGCGCCAGCAGCCAAGTGGGAGGTTCGGATACGCAGTATTTT. V is TRBV4-1 and J is TRBJ2-3; TRBD2 is a possible D gene (6 bases). V was clipped by 1 base and J by 6 bases, with 11 bases between them. The length of the CDR3 is 14 residues. Germline V gives CDR1 MGHRA, CDR2 YSYEKL.

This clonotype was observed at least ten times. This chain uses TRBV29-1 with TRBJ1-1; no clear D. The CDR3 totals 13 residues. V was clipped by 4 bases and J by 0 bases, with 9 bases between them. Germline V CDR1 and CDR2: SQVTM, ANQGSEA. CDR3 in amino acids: CSVAETVNTEAFF. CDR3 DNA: TGCAGCGTTGCGGAGACGGTGAACACTGAAGCTTTCTTT.

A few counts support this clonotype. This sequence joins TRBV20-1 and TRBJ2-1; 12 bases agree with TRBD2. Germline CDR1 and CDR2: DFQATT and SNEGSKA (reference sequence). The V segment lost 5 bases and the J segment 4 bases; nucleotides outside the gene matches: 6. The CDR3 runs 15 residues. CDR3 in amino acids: CSALPTSGSYNEQFF. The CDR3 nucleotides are TGCAGTGCTCTCCCGACTAGCGGGAGTTACAATGAGCAGTTCTTC.

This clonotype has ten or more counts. This CDR3 reads CSARRSGSSYNEQFF. The CDR3 DNA is TGCAGTGCTAGACGAAGCGGCAGCTCCTACAATGAGCAGTTCTTC. J is TRBJ2-1 and V is TRBV20-1, with D possibly TRBD2 on 5 matching bases. Germline values: CDR1 DFQATT, CDR2 SNEGSKA (reference sequence). The CDR3 length is 15 residues. V lost 2 bases and J lost 0, with 11 bases in between.

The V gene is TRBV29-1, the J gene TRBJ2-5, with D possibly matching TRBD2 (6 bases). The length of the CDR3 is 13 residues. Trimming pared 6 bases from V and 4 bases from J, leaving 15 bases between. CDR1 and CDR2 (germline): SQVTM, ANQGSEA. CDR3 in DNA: TGCAGCGTCCTAGCGTCCTTCGTAGAGACCCAGTACTTC. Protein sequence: CSVLASFVETQYF.

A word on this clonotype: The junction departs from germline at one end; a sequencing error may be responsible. The CDR3 spells CGSSSETQYF. Here the CDR3 DNA reads TGTGGCAGCAGCTCGGAGACCCAGTACTTC. This chain connects TRBV7-2 to TRBJ2-5; no definite D call. CDR3 length: 10 amino acids. The germline gives CDR1 SGHTA, CDR2 FQGNSA.

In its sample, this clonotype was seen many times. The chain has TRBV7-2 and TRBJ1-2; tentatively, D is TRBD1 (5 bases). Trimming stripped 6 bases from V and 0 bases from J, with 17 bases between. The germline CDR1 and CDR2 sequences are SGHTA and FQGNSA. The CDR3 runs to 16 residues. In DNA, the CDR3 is TGTGCCAGCAGTCTGGGGGGGGAGAGGGCTAACTATGGCTACACCTTC. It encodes CASSLGGERANYGYTF. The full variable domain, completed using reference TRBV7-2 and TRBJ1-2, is GAGVSQSPSNKVTEKGKDVELRCDPISGHTALYWYRQSLGQGLEFLIYFQGNSAPDKSGLPSDRFSAERTGGSVSTLTIQRTQQEDSAVYLCASSLGGERANYGYTFGSGTRLTVV.

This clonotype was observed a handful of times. The CDR3 loop reads CASRSLGADETQYF. CDR3 DNA: TGTGCCAGCAGGAGTCTGGGGGCCGATGAGACCCAGTACTTC. J is TRBJ2-5 and V is TRBV7-2; TRBD1 might be the D (6 bases). The ends were cut back, 6 bases at V and 5 bases at J, with 16 bases in the middle. Germline CDR1 and CDR2: SGHTA and FQGNSA. The CDR3 extends over 14 amino acids.

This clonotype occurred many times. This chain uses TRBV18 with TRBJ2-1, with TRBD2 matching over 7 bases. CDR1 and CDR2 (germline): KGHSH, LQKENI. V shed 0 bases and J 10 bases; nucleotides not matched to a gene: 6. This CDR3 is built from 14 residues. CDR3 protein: CASSPPLRELEQFF. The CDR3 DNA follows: TGTGCCAGCTCACCACCATTGCGGGAGCTCGAGCAGTTCTTC.

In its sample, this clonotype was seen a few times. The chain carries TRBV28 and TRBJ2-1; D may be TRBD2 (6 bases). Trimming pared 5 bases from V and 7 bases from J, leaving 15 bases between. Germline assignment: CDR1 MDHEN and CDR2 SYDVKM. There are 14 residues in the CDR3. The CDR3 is CASSAITGDNEQFF. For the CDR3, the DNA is TGTGCCAGCAGTGCCATAACGGGAGATAATGAGCAGTTCTTC. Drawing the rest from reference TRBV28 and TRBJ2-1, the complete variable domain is DVKVTQSSRYLVKRTGEKVFLECVQDMDHENMFWYRQDPGLGLRLIYFSYDVKMKEKGDIPEGYSVSREKKERFSLILESASTNQTSMYLCASSAITGDNEQFFGPGTRLTVL.

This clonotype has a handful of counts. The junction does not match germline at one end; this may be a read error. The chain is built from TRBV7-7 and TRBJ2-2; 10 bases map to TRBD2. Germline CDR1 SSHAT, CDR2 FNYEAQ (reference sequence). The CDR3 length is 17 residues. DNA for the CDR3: TGTGCTAGCAGCTTACAACCTAGCGGGGGAAACACCGGGGAGCTGTTTTTT. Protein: CASSLQPSGGNTGELFF.

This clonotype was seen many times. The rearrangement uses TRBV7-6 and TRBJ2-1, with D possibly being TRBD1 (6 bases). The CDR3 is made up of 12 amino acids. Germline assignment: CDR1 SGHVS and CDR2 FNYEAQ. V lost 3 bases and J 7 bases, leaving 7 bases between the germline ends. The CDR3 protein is CASSFRGNEQFF. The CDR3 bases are TGTGCCAGCAGCTTTAGGGGGAATGAGCAGTTCTTC.

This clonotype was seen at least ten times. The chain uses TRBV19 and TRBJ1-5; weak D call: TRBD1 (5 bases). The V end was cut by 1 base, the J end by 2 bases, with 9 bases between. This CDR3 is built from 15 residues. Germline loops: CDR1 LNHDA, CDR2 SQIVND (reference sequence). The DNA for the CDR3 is TGTGCCAGTAGTATAGCCCCCAGGGGCAATCAGCCCCAGCATTTT. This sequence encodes CASSIAPRGNQPQHF.

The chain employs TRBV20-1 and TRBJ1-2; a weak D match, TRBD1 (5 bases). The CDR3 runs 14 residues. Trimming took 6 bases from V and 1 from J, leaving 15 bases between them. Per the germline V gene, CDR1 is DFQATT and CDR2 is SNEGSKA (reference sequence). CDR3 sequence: CSAPGPTLNYGYTF. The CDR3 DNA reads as TGCAGTGCCCCAGGGCCAACACTTAACTATGGCTACACCTTC.

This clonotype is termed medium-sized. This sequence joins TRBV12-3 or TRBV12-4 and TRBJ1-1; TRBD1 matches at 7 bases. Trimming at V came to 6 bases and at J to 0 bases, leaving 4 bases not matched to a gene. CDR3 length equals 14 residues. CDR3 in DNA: TGTGCCAGCAGGCCAACAGGGGTGAACACTGAAGCTTTCTTT. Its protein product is CASRPTGVNTEAFF.

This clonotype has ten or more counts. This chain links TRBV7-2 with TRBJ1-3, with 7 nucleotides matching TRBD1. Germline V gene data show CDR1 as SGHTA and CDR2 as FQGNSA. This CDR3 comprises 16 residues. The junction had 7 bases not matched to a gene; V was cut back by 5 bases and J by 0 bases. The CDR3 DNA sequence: TGTGCCAGCAGCCCCGCAGGGGGAAGCTCTGGAAACACCATATATTTT. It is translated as CASSPAGGSSGNTIYF.

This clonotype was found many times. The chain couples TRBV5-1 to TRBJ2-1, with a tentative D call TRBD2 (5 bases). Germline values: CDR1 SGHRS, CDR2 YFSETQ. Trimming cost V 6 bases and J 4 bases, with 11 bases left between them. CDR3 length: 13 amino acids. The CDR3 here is CASNLGGYNEQFF. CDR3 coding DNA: TGCGCCAGCAATTTGGGCGGGTACAATGAGCAGTTCTTC. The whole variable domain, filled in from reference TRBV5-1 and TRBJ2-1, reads KAGVTQTPRYLIKTRGQQVTLSCSPISGHRSVSWYQQTPGQGLQFLFEYFSETQRNKGNFPGRFSGRQFSNSRSEMNVSTLELGDSALYLCASNLGGYNEQFFGPGTRLTVL.

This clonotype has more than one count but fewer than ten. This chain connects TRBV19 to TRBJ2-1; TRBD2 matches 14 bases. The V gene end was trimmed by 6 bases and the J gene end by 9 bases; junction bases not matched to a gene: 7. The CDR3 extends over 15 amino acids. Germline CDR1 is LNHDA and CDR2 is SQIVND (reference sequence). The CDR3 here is CASSPRLAGGVEQFF. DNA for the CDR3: TGTGCCAGTAGCCCGAGACTAGCGGGAGGGGTTGAGCAGTTCTTC.

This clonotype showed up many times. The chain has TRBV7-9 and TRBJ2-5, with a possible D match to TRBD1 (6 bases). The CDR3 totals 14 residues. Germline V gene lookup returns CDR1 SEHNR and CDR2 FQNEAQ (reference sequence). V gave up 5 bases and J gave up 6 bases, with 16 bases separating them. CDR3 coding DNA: TGTGCCAGCAGCCGTGAACAGGGCCCGCAGACCCAGTACTTC. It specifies CASSREQGPQTQYF.

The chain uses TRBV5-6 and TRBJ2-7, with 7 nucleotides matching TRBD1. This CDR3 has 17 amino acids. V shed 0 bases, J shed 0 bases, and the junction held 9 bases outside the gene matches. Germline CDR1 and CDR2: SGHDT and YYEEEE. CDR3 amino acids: CASSLGFGRGYSYEQYF. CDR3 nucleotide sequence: TGTGCCAGCAGCTTGGGATTTGGCAGGGGGTACTCCTACGAGCAGTACTTC.

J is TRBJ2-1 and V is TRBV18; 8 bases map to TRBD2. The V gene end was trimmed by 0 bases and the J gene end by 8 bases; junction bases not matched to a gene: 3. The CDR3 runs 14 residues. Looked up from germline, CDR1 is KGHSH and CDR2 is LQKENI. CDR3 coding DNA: TGTGCCAGCTCACCACCCGGGGGGGTGTATGAGCAGTTCTTC. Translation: CASSPPGGVYEQFF.